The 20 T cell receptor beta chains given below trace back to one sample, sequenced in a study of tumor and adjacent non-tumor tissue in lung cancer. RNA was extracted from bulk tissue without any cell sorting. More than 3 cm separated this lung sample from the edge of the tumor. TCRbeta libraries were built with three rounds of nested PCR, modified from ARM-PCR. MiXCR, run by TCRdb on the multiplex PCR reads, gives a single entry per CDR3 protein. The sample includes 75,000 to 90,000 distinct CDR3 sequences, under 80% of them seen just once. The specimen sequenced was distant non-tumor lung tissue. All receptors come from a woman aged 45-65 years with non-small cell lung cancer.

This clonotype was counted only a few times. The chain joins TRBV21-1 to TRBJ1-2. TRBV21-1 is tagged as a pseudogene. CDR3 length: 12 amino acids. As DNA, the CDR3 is TGTGCCAGCAGCACAGGGGGCTATGGCTACACCTTC. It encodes CASSTGGYGYTF.

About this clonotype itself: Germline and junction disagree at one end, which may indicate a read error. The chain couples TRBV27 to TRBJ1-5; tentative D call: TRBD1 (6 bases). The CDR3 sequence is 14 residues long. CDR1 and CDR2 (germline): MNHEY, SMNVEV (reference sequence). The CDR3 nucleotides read TGTGCCGGCAGTTGGTCGGGGGGCAACCAGCCCCAGCATTTT. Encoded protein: CAGSWSGGNQPQHF.

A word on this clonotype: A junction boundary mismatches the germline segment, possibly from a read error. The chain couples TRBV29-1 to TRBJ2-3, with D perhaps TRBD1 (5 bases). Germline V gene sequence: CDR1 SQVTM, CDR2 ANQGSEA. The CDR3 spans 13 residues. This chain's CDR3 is CSPCLQDTYTQYF. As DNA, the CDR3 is TGCAGCCCTTGTTTACAGGACACATATACGCAGTATTTT.

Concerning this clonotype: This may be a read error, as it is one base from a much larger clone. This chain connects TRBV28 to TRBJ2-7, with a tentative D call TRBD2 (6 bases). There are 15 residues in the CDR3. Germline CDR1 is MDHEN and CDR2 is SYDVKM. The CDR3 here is CASSLGGNPSYEHYF. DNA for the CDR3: TGTGCCAGCAGTTTAGGCGGGAACCCCTCCTACGAGCATTACTTC.

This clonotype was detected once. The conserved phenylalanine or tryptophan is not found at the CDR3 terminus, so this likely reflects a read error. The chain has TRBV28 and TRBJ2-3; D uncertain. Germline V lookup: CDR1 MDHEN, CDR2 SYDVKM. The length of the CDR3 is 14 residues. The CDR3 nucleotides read TGTGTCAGCAGCCCCCTCATGGGAACAGATACGCAGTATTGT. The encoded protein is CVSSPLMGTDTQYC.

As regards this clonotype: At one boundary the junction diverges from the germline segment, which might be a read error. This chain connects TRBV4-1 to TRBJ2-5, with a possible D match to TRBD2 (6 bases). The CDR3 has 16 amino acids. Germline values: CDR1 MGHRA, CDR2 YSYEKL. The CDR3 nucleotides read TGCGCCAGCAGCCACGACTCAGGAGGGCTTACCGAGACCCAATACTTC. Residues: CASSHDSGGLTETQYF.

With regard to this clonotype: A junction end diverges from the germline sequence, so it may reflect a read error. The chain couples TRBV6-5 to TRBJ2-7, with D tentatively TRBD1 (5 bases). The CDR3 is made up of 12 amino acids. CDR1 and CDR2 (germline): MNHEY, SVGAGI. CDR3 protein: CADPLWGHEHYF. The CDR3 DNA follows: TGTGCCGACCCCCTATGGGGCCACGAGCACTACTTC.

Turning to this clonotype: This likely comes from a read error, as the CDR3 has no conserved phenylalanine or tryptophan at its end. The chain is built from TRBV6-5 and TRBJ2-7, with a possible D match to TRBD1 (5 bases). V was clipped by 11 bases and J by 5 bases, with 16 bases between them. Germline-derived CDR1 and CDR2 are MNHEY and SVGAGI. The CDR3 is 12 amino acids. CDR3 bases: TGTGCCGACCCCCTATGGGGCCACGAGCAGTACATC. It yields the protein CADPLWGHEQYI.

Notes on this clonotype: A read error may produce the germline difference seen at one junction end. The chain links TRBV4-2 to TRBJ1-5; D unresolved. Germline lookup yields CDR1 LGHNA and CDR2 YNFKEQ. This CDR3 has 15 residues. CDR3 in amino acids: CANSQDLTSNQPQHF. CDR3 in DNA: TGTGCCAACAGCCAAGACCTCACAAGCAATCAGCCCCAGCACTTT.

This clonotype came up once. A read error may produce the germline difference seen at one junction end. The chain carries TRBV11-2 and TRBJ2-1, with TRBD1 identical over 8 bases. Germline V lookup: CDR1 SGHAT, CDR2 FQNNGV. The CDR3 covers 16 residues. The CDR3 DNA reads TGTGCCATCAGCTTAGAGGCGGGACAGGCTATGAATGAGCAGTCCTTC. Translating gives CAISLEAGQAMNEQSF.

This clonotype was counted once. CDR3 bases: TGTGCCAGCAGTTGGGCCCCCGGGACAGGGGTGGTATTGGGCGATCAGCCCCAGCATTTT. Protein sequence: CASSWAPGTGVVLGDQPQHF. The chain carries TRBV12-3 or TRBV12-4 and TRBJ1-5; the match to TRBD1 covers 10 bases. V lost 4 bases to trimming and J lost 5 bases; unmatched junction nucleotides: 20. The CDR3 is 20 amino acids.

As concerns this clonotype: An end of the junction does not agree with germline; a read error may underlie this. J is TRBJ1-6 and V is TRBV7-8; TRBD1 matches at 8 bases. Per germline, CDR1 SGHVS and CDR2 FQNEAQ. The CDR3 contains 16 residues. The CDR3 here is CASSLVSRGLSSPPHF. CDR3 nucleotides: TGTGCCAGCAGTCTCGTTTCCAGGGGGCTAAGCTCGCCCCCCCACTTT.

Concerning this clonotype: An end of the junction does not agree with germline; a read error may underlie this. Here the CDR3 reads CSIEGVRTGEQFF. DNA for the CDR3: TGCAGCATTGAGGGGGTTAGGACAGGTGAGCAGTTTTTC. The chain carries TRBV29-1 and TRBJ2-1, with TRBD1 matching 7 bases. Germline loops: CDR1 SQVTM, CDR2 ANQGSEA. The CDR3 totals 13 residues.

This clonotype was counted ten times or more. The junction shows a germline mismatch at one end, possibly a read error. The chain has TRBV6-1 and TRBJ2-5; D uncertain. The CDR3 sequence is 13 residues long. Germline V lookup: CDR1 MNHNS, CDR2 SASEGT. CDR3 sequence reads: CANSEAGLETQYF. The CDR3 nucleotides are TGTGCCAACAGTGAAGCCGGATTAGAGACCCAGTACTTC.

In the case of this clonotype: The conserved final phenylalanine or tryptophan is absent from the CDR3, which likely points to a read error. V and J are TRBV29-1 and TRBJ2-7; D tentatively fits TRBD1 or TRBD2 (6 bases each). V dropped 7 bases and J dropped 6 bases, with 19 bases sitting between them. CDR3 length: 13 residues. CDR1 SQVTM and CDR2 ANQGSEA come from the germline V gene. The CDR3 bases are TGCAGCGATGCGGCGGGACATGGGATCGAGCAGTACCTC. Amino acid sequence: CSDAAGHGIEQYL.

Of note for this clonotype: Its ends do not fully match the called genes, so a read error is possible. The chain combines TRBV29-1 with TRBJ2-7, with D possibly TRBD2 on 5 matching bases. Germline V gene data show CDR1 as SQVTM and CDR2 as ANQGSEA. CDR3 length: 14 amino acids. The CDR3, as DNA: TGTAGCTTCATCAGCGTGAGGGTAATCCACGAGCAGTACTTC. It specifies CSFISVRVIHEQYF.

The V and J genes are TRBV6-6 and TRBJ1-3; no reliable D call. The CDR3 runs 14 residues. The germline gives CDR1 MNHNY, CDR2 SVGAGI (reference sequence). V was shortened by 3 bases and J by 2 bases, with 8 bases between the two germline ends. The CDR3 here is CASSYSSAGNTIYF. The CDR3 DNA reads TGTGCCAGCAGTTATAGTTCGGCTGGAAACACCATATATTTT.

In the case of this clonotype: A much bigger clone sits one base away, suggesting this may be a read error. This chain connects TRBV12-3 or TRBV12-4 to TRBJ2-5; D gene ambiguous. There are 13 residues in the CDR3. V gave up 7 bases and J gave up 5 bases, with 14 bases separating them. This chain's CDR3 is CASTPPGLETQYF. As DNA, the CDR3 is TGTGCCAGCACCCCACCTGGCCTGGAGACCCAGTACTTC.

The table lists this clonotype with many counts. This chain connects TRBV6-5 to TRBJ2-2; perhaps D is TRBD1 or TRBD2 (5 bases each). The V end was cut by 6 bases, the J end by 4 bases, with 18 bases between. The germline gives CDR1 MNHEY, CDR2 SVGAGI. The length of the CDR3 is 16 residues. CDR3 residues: CASSSGAEYSTGELFF. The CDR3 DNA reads TGTGCCAGCAGCTCCGGGGCAGAATATTCCACCGGGGAGCTGTTTTTT.

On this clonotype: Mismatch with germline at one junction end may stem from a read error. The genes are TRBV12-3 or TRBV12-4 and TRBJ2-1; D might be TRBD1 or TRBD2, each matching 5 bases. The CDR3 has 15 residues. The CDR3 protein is CTSSSPGRGSNEEFF. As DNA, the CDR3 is TGCACCAGCAGTTCCCCGGGACGGGGATCTAATGAGGAGTTCTTC.